These 24 T cell receptor beta chains share one sample of origin, sequenced in a study of shared T cell receptors in the human thymus (dated by TCRdb to about 2021). Receptor libraries were prepared by the immunoSEQ multiplex PCR assay. TCRdb holds this immuneACCESS table with in-frame rearrangements only. Some clones are missing; in checked studies, unresolved V genes explain under half, and the rest has no known cause. Here the sample has roughly 500,000 clones; more than 75% occur a single time. The top ten hold less than 0.015% of the sample. These data were likewise used in another study, on human thymus T cells.

The specimen was thymocytes. The receptors come from a boy less than two years old with a congenital heart defect. Donor details come from another sample of the same person, matched by shared clones.

The rearrangement uses TRBV10-2 and TRBJ2-1, with 10 positions matching TRBD2. The V segment lost 2 bases and the J segment 1 base; nucleotides outside the gene matches: 2. The CDR3 extends over 16 amino acids. CDR1 is WSHSY, CDR2 SAAADI, per germline. As DNA, the CDR3 is TGCGCCAGCAGTGAGGAGCGGGAGGGGTCCTACAATGAGCAGTTCTTC. Translated, it gives CASSEEREGSYNEQFF.

This clone was found once. The chain couples TRBV25-1 to TRBJ2-6; TRBD1 matches 7 bases. The CDR3 runs 17 residues. V shed 2 bases, J shed 0 bases, and the junction held 4 bases outside the gene matches. Per germline, CDR1 MGHDK and CDR2 SYGVNS. The CDR3 region is CASSEGAGGSGANVLTF. The CDR3 DNA reads TGTGCCAGCAGTGAAGGGGCAGGGGGCTCTGGGGCCAACGTCCTGACTTTC.

This clone was counted only a few times. The chain uses TRBV7-9 and TRBJ1-5; 8 positions match TRBD1. Germline V gene lookup returns CDR1 SEHNR and CDR2 FQNEAQ (reference sequence). The CDR3 is made up of 18 amino acids. V was pared by 5 bases and J by 4 bases, with 16 bases of the junction left unmatched. The CDR3 spells CASSTQKGRDRINQPQHF. Here the CDR3 DNA reads TGTGCCAGCAGCACACAAAAGGGGCGGGACAGGATAAATCAGCCCCAGCATTTT. Full variable domain (missing parts from reference TRBV7-9 and TRBJ1-5): DTGVSQNPRHKITKRGQNVTFRCDPISEHNRLYWYRQTLGQGPEFLTYFQNEAQLEKSRLLSDRFSAERPKGSFSTLEIQRTEQGDSAMYLCASSTQKGRDRINQPQHFGDGTRLSIL.

This clone occurred once. CDR3 region: CASSQTEEGSGRLEQYF. As DNA, the CDR3 is TGCGCCAGCAGCCAAACCGAAGAGGGTAGCGGGAGGCTCGAGCAGTACTTC. V gene TRBV4-3 combines with J gene TRBJ2-7; 10 bases align to TRBD2. The CDR3 covers 17 residues. From germline, CDR1 is LGHNA and CDR2 YSLEER. Trimming at V came to 2 bases and at J to 6 bases, leaving 13 bases not matched to a gene.

This clone was detected a few times. V usage is TRBV6-7 and J usage is TRBJ2-7; D is unresolved. TRBV6-7 is flagged as an ORF with uncertain function. Trimming stripped 0 bases from V and 2 bases from J, with 14 bases between. The CDR3 loop spans 16 amino acids. The CDR3 is CASSYSYQALTYEQYF. For the CDR3, the DNA is TGTGCCAGCAGTTACTCGTACCAAGCCCTCACCTACGAGCAGTACTTC.

V is TRBV28 and J is TRBJ1-4, with 9 bases fitting TRBD1. The CDR3 totals 14 residues. Germline V gene data show CDR1 as MDHEN and CDR2 as SYDVKM. The V segment lost 8 bases and the J segment 8 bases; nucleotides outside the gene matches: 9. This CDR3 reads CASAYRGRVEKLFF. CDR3 coding DNA: TGTGCCAGCGCCTACAGGGGGCGAGTCGAAAAACTGTTTTTT.

The V and J genes are TRBV27 and TRBJ2-3; 11 bases agree with TRBD2. This CDR3 spans 16 amino acids. The V gene's germline CDR1 is MNHEY and CDR2 SMNVEV (reference sequence). Trimming removed 2 bases from V and 6 bases from J; junction bases left unmatched: 7. CDR3 in amino acids: CASSLLGSGREDTQYF. The CDR3 DNA reads TGTGCCAGCAGTTTACTCGGTAGCGGGAGGGAGGATACGCAGTATTTT.

The chain joins TRBV5-4 to TRBJ2-7; 10 bases agree with TRBD2. Unmatched junction bases numbered 5, after V lost 4 bases and J lost 1 base. The length of the CDR3 is 15 residues. Germline values: CDR1 SGHNT, CDR2 YYREEE (reference sequence). The CDR3 coding sequence is TGTGCCAGCAGCCAAGGACTAGCGGAATCCTACGAGCAGTACTTC. Its translation: CASSQGLAESYEQYF.

The rearrangement uses TRBV29-1 and TRBJ1-1; 8 bases are shared with TRBD1. This CDR3 has 15 residues. The germline V gene encodes CDR1 SQVTM and CDR2 ANQGSEA. The V and J ends lost 3 bases and 6 bases, in that order; junction bases with no gene match: 12. The CDR3 bases are TGCAGCGTTGAGGGAGCGACAGGGGACGGGCCTGAAGCTTTCTTT. Encoded protein: CSVEGATGDGPEAFF.

The V and J genes are TRBV10-3 and TRBJ2-7; 11 nucleotides agree with TRBD2. The CDR3 is 15 residues long. Trimming at V came to 2 bases and at J to 2 bases, leaving 2 bases not matched to a gene. Germline V gene sequence: CDR1 ENHRY, CDR2 SYGVKD. The CDR3 reads CAISETSGGTYEQYF. The CDR3 nucleotides read TGTGCCATCAGTGAGACTAGCGGGGGAACCTACGAGCAGTACTTC.

A few counts support this clone. The chain joins TRBV5-4 to TRBJ2-7; the D gene is possibly TRBD1 (6 bases). Per the germline V gene, CDR1 is SGHNT and CDR2 is YYREEE (reference sequence). The CDR3 consists of 13 residues. The V gene lost 3 bases and the J gene lost 3 bases, with 10 bases spanning the gap. In nucleotides, the CDR3 is TGTGCCAGCAGCTCCCGGGACAACTACGAGCAGTACTTC. Protein product: CASSSRDNYEQYF.

This clone was found a few times. The chain has TRBV5-1 and TRBJ1-2; D possibly corresponds to TRBD1 (5 bases). The V end lost 5 bases, the J end lost 4 bases, and 15 bases lay between the germline ends. The CDR3 has 14 amino acids. Germline V gene data show CDR1 as SGHRS and CDR2 as YFSETQ. CDR3 loop: CASRSSGFAYGYTF. CDR3 coding DNA: TGCGCCAGCAGAAGTTCAGGGTTCGCCTATGGCTACACCTTC.

V is TRBV14 and J is TRBJ2-1, with D possibly matching TRBD2 (5 bases). V lost 5 bases to trimming and J lost 8 bases, with 19 bases between them. This CDR3 comprises 15 residues. Germline CDR1 and CDR2: SGHDN and FVKESK. CDR3 protein: CASSYQPLGKDEQFF. CDR3 DNA sequence: TGTGCCAGCAGCTACCAACCACTAGGGAAGGATGAGCAGTTCTTC.

This clone has a handful of counts. The CDR3 DNA reads TGCGCCAGCAGCCAAGATTATAACCCATCTACAGGCACAGATACGCAGTATTTT. It is translated as CASSQDYNPSTGTDTQYF. This chain uses TRBV4-3 with TRBJ2-3, with D unresolved. CDR3 size: 18 residues. CDR1 is LGHNA and CDR2 is YSLEER in the germline V gene. Trimming shortened V by 0 bases and J by 1 base, and 17 bases separated the two germline ends.

The V gene is TRBV6-6, the J gene TRBJ2-7; possible D gene TRBD2, 6 bases. The CDR3 runs 15 residues. Trimming cost V 6 bases and J 1 base, with 16 bases left between them. Germline lookup yields CDR1 MNHNY and CDR2 SVGAGI (reference sequence). The CDR3 nucleotides are TGTGCCAGCAGCATCAAGCGGGCCAGTTCCTACGAGCAGTACTTC. Encoded protein: CASSIKRASSYEQYF.

The chain links TRBV7-2 to TRBJ2-2, with TRBD1 matching over 7 bases. This CDR3 comprises 15 residues. Germline lookup yields CDR1 SGHTA and CDR2 FQGNSA. V trimming: 5 bases; J trimming: 5 bases; junction bases outside the gene matches: 8. The CDR3 DNA sequence: TGTGCCAGCAGCCCCCGACAGGGTGAGACCGGGGAGCTGTTTTTT. Translation gives CASSPRQGETGELFF.

V is TRBV6-5 and J is TRBJ1-1, with D hard to call. There are 14 residues in the CDR3. CDR1 is MNHEY and CDR2 is SVGAGI in the germline V gene. Trimming removed 2 bases from V and 1 base from J, with 8 bases in between. The CDR3 sequence: CASSYLRGNTEAFF. The CDR3 bases are TGTGCCAGCAGTTACCTTCGAGGGAACACTGAAGCTTTCTTT.

V gene TRBV6-5 combines with J gene TRBJ2-2; 11 nucleotides agree with TRBD1. Germline assignment: CDR1 MNHEY and CDR2 SVGAGI. This CDR3 region has 16 residues. The junction had 9 bases not matched to a gene; V was cut back by 3 bases and J by 9 bases. CDR3 amino acids: CASSYICGQGARELFF. CDR3 sequence (DNA): TGTGCCAGCAGTTATATTTGCGGACAGGGGGCAAGGGAGCTGTTTTTT.

V and J are TRBV4-3 and TRBJ1-3; unclear D gene. The CDR3 extends over 17 amino acids. Germline V gene data show CDR1 as LGHNA and CDR2 as YSLEER. V lost 0 bases and J lost 0, with 12 bases in between. The CDR3 loop is CASSQDIRRGSGNTIYF. In DNA, the CDR3 is TGCGCCAGCAGCCAAGATATCCGGAGAGGCTCTGGAAACACCATATATTTT.

This rearrangement joins TRBV7-2 to TRBJ2-7; D perhaps matches TRBD1 (6 bases). CDR3 length equals 19 residues. From germline, CDR1 is SGHTA and CDR2 FQGNSA. V was clipped by 6 bases and J by 2 bases, with 29 bases between them. In DNA, the CDR3 is TGTGCCAGCAGAGCCCGCTCGGGACATGATGAACGTGGGACCTACGAGCAGTACTTC. Residues: CASRARSGHDERGTYEQYF.

This clone has a single count. J is TRBJ2-7 and V is TRBV4-1, with a tentative D call TRBD2 (6 bases). CDR3 length: 18 amino acids. CDR1 is MGHRA, CDR2 YSYEKL, per germline. V dropped 1 base and J dropped 0 bases, with 19 bases sitting between them. CDR3 bases: TGCGCCAGCAGCCAAGTCCTAGCGCCTAGACTAAGCTCCTACGAGCAGTACTTC. Protein product: CASSQVLAPRLSSYEQYF.

The chain combines TRBV9 with TRBJ1-2; D is possibly TRBD1 (6 bases). Germline CDR1 reads SGDLS; CDR2 reads YYNGEE. V lost 3 bases and J 4 bases, leaving 22 bases between the germline ends. CDR3 length: 17 amino acids. The CDR3 reads CASSGSRIHRVGYGYTF. CDR3 nucleotides: TGTGCCAGCAGCGGGAGTAGGATACACAGGGTCGGCTATGGCTACACCTTC. Supplemented by reference TRBV9 and TRBJ1-2, the full variable domain reads DSGVTQTPKHLITATGQRVTLRCSPRSGDLSVYWYQQSLDQGLQFLIQYYNGEERAKGNILERFSAQQFPDLHSELNLSSLELGDSALYFCASSGSRIHRVGYGYTFGSGTRLTVV.

The V and J genes are TRBV4-1 and TRBJ2-3; 9 bases align to TRBD2. V lost 1 base to trimming and J lost 2 bases; unmatched junction nucleotides: 13. Germline V gives CDR1 MGHRA, CDR2 YSYEKL. The CDR3 totals 19 residues. The CDR3 here is CASSQGVLAGEAVTDTQYF. Written as DNA, the CDR3 is TGCGCCAGCAGCCAAGGGGTGTTAGCGGGAGAGGCTGTCACAGATACGCAGTATTTT.

The rearrangement uses TRBV27 and TRBJ1-5; weak D call: TRBD1 (5 bases). Per germline, CDR1 MNHEY and CDR2 SMNVEV (reference sequence). Between the trimmed V and J ends, which lost 4 bases and 2 bases, there was a span of 12 bases. CDR3 size: 15 residues. The chain's CDR3 is CASSCQGNGNQPQHF. The CDR3 coding sequence is TGTGCCAGCAGTTGCCAGGGTAATGGCAATCAGCCCCAGCATTTT.